What follows is one T cell receptor (beta chain) and its context. What it binds is not known. This record belongs to a study of T cells in Graves' hyperthyroidism and ophthalmopathy. Broader study findings: A model using 13 V-J features told ophthalmopathy apart from stable hyperthyroidism.

Inclusion characteristics of ophthalmopathy patients comprised a Clinical Activity Score of at least 3, a NOSPECS grade of at least 4, and duration under 3 months. Using RNA transcripts as the source, TCR beta CDR3 regions were amplified. HTBI primers were the set used in a first-round RT-PCR of the TCR CDR3. Using its own MiXCR run on the multiplex PCR reads, TCRdb lists one record per CDR3 protein. This table holds about 300,000 distinct CDR3 sequences, approximately 19% found once. The V and J ends lost 6 bases and 6 bases respectively, with 7 bases between them. Germline assignment: CDR1 SQVTM and CDR2 ANQGSEA. The CDR3 runs to 10 residues.

The rearrangement links TRBV29-1 to TRBJ2-3; no clear D. This clonotype was obtained from a man aged 45-60 years with Graves' ophthalmopathy. Sequenced sample: blood. The CDR3: CSVGRDTQYF. The CDR3 DNA is TGCAGCGTGGGTCGGGATACGCAGTATTTT.